The T cell receptor beta chain described here comes from a study of T cell responses to AZD1222 COVID-19 vaccine. Overall study findings and caveats: Dominant at 160-218 and 743-854, vaccine-associated CD4 TCRs also spanned spike. Clonal diversity was possibly underestimated, and white British individuals and females predominated among donors. Baseline antibody screening turned up just a handful of seropositive AZD1222 recipients.

For this clone: Its antigen is not known.

TCRdb keeps only in-frame clones here, not all; method: immunoSEQ multiplex PCR. The table includes some 150,000 clones, 85% to 90% detected once. The CDR3 length is 16 residues. V was pared by 5 bases and J by 10 bases, with 14 bases of the junction left unmatched. Per germline, CDR1 SGHVS and CDR2 FQNEAQ. The TCR sequence derives from an adult who received the AZD1222 COVID-19 vaccine. The sample in question was peripheral blood, obtained 28 days after the second AZD1222 dose. The chain combines TRBV7-8 with TRBJ1-6; 7 bases match TRBD1. The DNA for the CDR3 is TGTGCCAGCAGCATGGCCCTTAGACAGGGTAGATCACCCCTCCACTTT. Residues: CASSMALRQGRSPLHF. Supplemented by reference TRBV7-8 and TRBJ1-6, the full variable domain reads GAGVSQSPRYKVAKRGQDVALRCDPISGHVSLFWYQQALGQGPEFLTYFQNEAQLDKSGLPSDRFFAERPEGSVSTLKIQRTQQEDSAVYLCASSMALRQGRSPLHFGNGTRLTVT.